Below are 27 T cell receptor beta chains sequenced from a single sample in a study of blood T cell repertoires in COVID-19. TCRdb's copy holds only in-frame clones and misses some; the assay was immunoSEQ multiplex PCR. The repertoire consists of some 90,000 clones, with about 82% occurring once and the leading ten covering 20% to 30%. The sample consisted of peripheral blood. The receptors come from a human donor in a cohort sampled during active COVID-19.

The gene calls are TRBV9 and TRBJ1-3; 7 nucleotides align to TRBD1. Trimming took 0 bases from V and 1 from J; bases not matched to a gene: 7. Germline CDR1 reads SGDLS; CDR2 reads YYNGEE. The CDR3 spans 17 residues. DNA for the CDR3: TGTGCCAGCAGCGTAGGGCAGGGGGTTTCATCTGGAAACACCATATATTTT. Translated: CASSVGQGVSSGNTIYF. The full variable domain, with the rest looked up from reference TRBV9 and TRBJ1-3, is DSGVTQTPKHLITATGQRVTLRCSPRSGDLSVYWYQQSLDQGLQFLIQYYNGEERAKGNILERFSAQQFPDLHSELNLSSLELGDSALYFCASSVGQGVSSGNTIYFGEGSWLTVV.

The CDR3: CASIRPGERTDTQYF. DNA of the CDR3: TGCGCCAGCATCCGTCCCGGGGAAAGGACAGATACGCAGTATTTT. The chain links TRBV10-1 to TRBJ2-3, with D tentatively TRBD2 (5 bases). V shed 7 bases and J shed 3 bases, with 17 bases lying between them. CDR3 length: 15 residues. CDR1 and CDR2 from the germline V gene are WNHNN and SYGVQD (reference sequence).

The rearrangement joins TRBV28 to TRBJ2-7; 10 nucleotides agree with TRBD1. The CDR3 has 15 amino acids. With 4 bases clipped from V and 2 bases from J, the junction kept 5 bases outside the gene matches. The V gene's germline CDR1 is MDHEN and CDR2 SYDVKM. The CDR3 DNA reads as TGTGCCAGCAGTTATGGGACAGGGGCCCCCTACGAGCAGTACTTC. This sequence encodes CASSYGTGAPYEQYF.

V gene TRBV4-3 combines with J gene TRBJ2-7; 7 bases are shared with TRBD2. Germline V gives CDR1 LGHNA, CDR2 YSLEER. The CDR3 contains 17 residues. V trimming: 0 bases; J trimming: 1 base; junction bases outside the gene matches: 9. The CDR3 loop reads CASSQDFGTSASYEQYF. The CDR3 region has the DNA TGCGCCAGCAGCCAAGATTTCGGAACTAGCGCTTCCTACGAGCAGTACTTC.

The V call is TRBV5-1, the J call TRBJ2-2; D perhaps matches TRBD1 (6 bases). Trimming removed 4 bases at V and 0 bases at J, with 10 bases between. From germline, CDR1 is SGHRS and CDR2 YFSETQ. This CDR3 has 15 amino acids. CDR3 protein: CASSTDSANTGELFF. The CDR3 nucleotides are TGCGCCAGCAGCACGGACAGCGCGAACACCGGGGAGCTGTTTTTT.

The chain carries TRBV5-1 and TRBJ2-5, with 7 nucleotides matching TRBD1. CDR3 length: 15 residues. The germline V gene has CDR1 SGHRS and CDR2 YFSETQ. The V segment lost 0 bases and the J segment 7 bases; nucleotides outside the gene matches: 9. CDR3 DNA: TGCGCCAGCAGCTTGGACAGGGGCGGAAAAGGGACCCAGTACTTC. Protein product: CASSLDRGGKGTQYF. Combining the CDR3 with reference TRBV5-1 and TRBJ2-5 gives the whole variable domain KAGVTQTPRYLIKTRGQQVTLSCSPISGHRSVSWYQQTPGQGLQFLFEYFSETQRNKGNFPGRFSGRQFSNSRSEMNVSTLELGDSALYLCASSLDRGGKGTQYFGPGTRLLVL.

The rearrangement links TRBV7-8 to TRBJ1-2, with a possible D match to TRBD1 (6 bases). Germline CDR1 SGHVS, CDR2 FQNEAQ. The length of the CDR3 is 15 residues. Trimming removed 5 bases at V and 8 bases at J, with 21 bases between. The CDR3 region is CASSPRPGQFVGYTF. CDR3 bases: TGTGCCAGCAGCCCGAGACCGGGACAATTTGTCGGCTACACCTTC.

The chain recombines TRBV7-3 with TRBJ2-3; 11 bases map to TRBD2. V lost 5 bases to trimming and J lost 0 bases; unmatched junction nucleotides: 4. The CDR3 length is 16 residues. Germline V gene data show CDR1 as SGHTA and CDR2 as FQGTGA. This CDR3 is CASSPRLAGSTDTQYF. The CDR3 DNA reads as TGTGCCAGCAGCCCCAGACTAGCGGGAAGCACAGATACGCAGTATTTT.

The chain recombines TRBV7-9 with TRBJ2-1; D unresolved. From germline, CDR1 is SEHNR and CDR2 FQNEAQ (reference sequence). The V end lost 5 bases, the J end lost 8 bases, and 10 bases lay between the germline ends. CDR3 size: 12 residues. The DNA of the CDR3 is TGTGCCAGCAGCAAAACTATGGATGAGCAGTTCTTC. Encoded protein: CASSKTMDEQFF.

CDR3 DNA sequence: TGTGCCAGCAGCGCCAGACTAGCGGGGGACGAGCAGTACTTC. Residues: CASSARLAGDEQYF. The rearrangement links TRBV7-6 to TRBJ2-7, with 12 positions matching TRBD2. The length of the CDR3 is 14 residues. The V gene's germline CDR1 is SGHVS and CDR2 FNYEAQ. Trimming cost V 5 bases and J 5 bases; bases outside gene matches: 4.

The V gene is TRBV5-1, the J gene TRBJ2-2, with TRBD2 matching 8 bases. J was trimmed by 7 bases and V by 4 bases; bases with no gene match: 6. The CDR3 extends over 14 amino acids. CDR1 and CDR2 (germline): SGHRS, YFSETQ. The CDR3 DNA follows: TGCGCCAGCAGCCTCGGGGGGGCCGACGGGGAGCTGTTTTTT. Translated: CASSLGGADGELFF. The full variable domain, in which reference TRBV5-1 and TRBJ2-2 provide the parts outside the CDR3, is KAGVTQTPRYLIKTRGQQVTLSCSPISGHRSVSWYQQTPGQGLQFLFEYFSETQRNKGNFPGRFSGRQFSNSRSEMNVSTLELGDSALYLCASSLGGADGELFFGEGSRLTVL.

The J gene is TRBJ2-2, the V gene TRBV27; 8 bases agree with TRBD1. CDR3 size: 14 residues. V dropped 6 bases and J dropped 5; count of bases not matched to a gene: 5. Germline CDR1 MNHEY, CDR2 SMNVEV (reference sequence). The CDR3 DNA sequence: TGTGCCAGCAGCTGGACAGGGAGAACCGGGGAGCTGTTTTTT. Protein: CASSWTGRTGELFF.

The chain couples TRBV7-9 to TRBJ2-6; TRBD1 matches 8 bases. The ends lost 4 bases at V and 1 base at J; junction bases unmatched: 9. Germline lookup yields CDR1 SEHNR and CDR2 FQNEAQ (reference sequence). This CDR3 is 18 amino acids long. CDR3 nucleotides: TGTGCCAGCAGCTCCCCGGGACAGGCCGTTTCTGGGGCCAACGTCCTGACTTTC. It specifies CASSSPGQAVSGANVLTF.

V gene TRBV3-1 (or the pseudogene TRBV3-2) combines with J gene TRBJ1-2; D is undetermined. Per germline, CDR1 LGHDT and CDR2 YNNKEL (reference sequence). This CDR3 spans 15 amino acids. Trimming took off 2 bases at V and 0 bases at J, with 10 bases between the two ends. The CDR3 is CASSQRRGSNYGYTF. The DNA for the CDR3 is TGTGCCAGCAGCCAACGTCGAGGATCTAACTATGGCTACACCTTC.

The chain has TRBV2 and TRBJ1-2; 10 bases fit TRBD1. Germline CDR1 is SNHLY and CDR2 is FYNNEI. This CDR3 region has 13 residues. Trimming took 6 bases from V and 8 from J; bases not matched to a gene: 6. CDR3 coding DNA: TGTGCCAGCAGGATAGGACAGGGGGAAGGCTACACCTTC. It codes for CASRIGQGEGYTF.

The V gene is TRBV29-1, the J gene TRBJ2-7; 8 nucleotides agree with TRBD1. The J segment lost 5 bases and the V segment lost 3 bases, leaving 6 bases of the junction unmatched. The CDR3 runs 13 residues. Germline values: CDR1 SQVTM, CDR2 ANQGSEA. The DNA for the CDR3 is TGCAGCGTTGAGGTGACAGGGGCCAACGAGCAGTACTTC. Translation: CSVEVTGANEQYF.

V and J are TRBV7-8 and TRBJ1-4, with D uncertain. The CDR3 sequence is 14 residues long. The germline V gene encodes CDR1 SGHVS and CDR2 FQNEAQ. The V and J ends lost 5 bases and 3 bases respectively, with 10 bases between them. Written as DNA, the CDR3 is TGTGCCAGCAGCCGAGGAGCTCCTAATGAAAAACTGTTTTTT. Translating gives CASSRGAPNEKLFF. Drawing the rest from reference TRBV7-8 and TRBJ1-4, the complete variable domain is GAGVSQSPRYKVAKRGQDVALRCDPISGHVSLFWYQQALGQGPEFLTYFQNEAQLDKSGLPSDRFFAERPEGSVSTLKIQRTQQEDSAVYLCASSRGAPNEKLFFGSGTQLSVL.

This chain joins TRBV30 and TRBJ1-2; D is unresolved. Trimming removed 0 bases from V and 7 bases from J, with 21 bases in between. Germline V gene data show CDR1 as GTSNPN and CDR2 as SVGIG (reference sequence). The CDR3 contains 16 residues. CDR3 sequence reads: CAWSVPPVAAQGGYTF. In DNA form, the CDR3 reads TGTGCCTGGAGTGTACCCCCGGTTGCGGCCCAAGGTGGCTACACCTTC.

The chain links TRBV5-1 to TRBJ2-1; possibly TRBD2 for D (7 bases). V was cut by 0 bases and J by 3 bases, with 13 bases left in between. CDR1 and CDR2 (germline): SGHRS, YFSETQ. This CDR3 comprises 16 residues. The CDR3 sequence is CASSLAGGGFYNEQFF. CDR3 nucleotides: TGCGCCAGCAGCTTGGCTGGGGGGGGCTTCTACAATGAGCAGTTCTTC.

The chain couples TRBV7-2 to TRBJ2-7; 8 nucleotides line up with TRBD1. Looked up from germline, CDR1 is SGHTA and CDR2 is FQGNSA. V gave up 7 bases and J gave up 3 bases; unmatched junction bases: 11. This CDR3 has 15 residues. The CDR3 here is CASTPGQGAFYEQYF. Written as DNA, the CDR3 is TGTGCCAGCACCCCCGGCCAGGGGGCGTTCTACGAGCAGTACTTC.

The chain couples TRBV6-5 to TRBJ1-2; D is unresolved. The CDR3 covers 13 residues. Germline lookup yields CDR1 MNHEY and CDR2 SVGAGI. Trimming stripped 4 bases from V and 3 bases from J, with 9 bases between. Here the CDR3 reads CASSSPSDYGYTF. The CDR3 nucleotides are TGTGCCAGCAGTTCGCCAAGCGACTATGGCTACACCTTC.

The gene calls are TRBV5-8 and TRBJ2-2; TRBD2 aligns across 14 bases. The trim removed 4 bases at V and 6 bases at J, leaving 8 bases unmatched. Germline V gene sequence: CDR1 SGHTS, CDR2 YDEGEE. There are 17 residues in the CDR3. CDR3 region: CASSREGLAGASGELFF. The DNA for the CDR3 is TGTGCCAGCAGCAGGGAGGGACTAGCGGGAGCTTCCGGGGAGCTGTTTTTT. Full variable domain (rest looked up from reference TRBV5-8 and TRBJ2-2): EAGVTQSPTHLIKTRGQQATLRCSPISGHTSVYWYQQALGLGLQFLLWYDEGEERNRGNFPPRFSGRQFPNYSSELNVNALELEDSALYLCASSREGLAGASGELFFGEGSRLTVL.

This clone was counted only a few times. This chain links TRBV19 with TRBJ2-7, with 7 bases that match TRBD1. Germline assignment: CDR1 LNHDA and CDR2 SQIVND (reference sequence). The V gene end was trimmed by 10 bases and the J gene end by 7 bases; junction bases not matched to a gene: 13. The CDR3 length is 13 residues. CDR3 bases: TGTGCCACCAGAGGGACAGCAGTGGGGGAGCAGTACTTC. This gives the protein CATRGTAVGEQYF. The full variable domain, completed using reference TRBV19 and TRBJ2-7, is DGGITQSPKYLFRKEGQNVTLSCEQNLNHDAMYWYRQDPGQGLRLIYYSQIVNDFQKGDIAEGYSVSREKKESFPLTVTSAQKNPTAFYLCATRGTAVGEQYFGPGTRLTVT.

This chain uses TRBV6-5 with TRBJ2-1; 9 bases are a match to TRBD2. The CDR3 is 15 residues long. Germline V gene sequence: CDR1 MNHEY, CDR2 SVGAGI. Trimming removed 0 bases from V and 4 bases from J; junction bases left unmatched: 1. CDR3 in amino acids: CASSYSTSGYNEQFF. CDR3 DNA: TGTGCCAGCAGTTACTCGACTAGCGGATACAATGAGCAGTTCTTC.

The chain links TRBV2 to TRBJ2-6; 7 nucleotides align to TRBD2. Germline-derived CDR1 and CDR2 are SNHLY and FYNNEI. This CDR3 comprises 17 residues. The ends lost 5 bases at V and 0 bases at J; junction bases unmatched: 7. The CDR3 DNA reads TGTGCCAGCAGTCGCTCCGGGACTAACTCTGGGGCCAACGTCCTGACTTTC. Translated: CASSRSGTNSGANVLTF.

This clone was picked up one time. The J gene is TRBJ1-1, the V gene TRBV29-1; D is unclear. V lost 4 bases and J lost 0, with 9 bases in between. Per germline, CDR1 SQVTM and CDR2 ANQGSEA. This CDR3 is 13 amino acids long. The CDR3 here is CSVGASMNTEAFF. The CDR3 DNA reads TGCAGCGTTGGGGCCTCTATGAACACTGAAGCTTTCTTT.

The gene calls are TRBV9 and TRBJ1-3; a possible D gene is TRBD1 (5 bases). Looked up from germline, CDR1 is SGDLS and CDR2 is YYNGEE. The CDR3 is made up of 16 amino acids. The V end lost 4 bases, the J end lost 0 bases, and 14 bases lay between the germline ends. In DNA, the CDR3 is TGTGCCAGCAGCCCCCGGGACTTAATCTCTGGAAACACCATATATTTT. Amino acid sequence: CASSPRDLISGNTIYF.